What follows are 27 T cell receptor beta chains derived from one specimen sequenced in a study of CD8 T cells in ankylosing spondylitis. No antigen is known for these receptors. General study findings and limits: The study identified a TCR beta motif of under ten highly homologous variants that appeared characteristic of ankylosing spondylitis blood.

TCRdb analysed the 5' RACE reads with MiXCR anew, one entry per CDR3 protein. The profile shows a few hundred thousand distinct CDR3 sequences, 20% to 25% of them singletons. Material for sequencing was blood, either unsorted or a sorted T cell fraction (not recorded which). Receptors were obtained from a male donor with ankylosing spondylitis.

The CDR3 loop reads CASSPPSLQAGNTIYF. The CDR3, as DNA: TGTGCCAGCTCACCTCCTTCTCTTCAGGCTGGAAACACCATATATTTT. The V and J genes are TRBV18 and TRBJ1-3; unclear D gene. Germline CDR1 KGHSH, CDR2 LQKENI. Trimming took 3 bases from V and 2 from J, leaving 14 bases between them. CDR3 length: 16 residues.

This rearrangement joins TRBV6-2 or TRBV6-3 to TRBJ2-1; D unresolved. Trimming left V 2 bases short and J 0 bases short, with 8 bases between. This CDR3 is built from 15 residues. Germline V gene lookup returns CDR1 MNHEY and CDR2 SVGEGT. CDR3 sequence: CASSYGDSSYNEQFF. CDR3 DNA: TGTGCCAGCAGTTACGGGGATAGCTCCTACAATGAGCAGTTCTTC.

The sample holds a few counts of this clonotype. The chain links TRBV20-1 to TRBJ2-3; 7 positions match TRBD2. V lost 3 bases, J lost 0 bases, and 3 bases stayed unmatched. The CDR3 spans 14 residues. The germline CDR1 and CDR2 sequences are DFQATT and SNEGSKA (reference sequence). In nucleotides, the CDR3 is TGCAGTGCTAGGGGGGGGATAAGCACAGATACGCAGTATTTT. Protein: CSARGGISTDTQYF.

CDR3 in DNA: TGTGCCAGCAGTGAAGCGCTTCTGGCGAACGAGCAGTACTTC. This sequence encodes CASSEALLANEQYF. J is TRBJ2-7 and V is TRBV2; D remains ambiguous. Trimming removed 0 bases from V and 5 bases from J, with 11 bases in between. CDR1 and CDR2 from the germline V gene are SNHLY and FYNNEI. The CDR3 totals 14 residues.

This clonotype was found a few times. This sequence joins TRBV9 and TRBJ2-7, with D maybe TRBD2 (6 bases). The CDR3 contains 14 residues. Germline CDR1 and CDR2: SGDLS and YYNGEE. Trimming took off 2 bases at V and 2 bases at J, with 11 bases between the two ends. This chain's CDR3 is CASSVRGIPYEQYF. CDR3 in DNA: TGTGCCAGCAGCGTCCGCGGGATCCCCTACGAGCAGTACTTC.

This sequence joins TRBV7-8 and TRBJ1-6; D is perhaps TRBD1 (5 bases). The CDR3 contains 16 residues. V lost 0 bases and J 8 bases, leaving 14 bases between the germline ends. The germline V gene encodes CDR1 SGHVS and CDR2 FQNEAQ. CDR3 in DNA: TGTGCCAGCAGCTTAGCGCAGGGTCGGGCGGATTCACCCCTCCACTTT. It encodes CASSLAQGRADSPLHF.

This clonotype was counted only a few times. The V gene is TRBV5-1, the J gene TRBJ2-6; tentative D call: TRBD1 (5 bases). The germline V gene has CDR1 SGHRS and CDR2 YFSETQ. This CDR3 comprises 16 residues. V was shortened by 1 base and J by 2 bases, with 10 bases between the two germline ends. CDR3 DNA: TGCGCCAGCAGCTTGACTCAGGGTGCTGGGGCCAACGTCCTGACTTTC. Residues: CASSLTQGAGANVLTF. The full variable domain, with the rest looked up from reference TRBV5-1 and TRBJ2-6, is KAGVTQTPRYLIKTRGQQVTLSCSPISGHRSVSWYQQTPGQGLQFLFEYFSETQRNKGNFPGRFSGRQFSNSRSEMNVSTLELGDSALYLCASSLTQGAGANVLTFGAGSRLTVL.

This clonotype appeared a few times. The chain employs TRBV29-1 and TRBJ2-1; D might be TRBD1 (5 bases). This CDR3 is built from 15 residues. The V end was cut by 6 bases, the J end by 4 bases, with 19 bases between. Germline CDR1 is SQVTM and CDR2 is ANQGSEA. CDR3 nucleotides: TGCAGCGTGGACAACCGACAGAAACTTTACAATGAGCAGTTCTTC. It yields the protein CSVDNRQKLYNEQFF.

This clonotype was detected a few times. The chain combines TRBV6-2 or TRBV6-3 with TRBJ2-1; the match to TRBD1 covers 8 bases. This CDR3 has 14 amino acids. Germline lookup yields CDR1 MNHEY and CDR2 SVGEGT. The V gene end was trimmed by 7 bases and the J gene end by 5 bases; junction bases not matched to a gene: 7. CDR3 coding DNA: TGTGCCAGCATCATCGACAGGGGCCACAATGAGCAGTTCTTC. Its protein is CASIIDRGHNEQFF.

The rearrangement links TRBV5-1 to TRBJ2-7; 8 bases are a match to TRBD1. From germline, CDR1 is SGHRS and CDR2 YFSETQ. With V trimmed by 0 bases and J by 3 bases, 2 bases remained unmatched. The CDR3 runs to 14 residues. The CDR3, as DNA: TGCGCCAGCAGCTTGGGCAGGGGGCTCTACGAGCAGTACTTC. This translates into CASSLGRGLYEQYF.

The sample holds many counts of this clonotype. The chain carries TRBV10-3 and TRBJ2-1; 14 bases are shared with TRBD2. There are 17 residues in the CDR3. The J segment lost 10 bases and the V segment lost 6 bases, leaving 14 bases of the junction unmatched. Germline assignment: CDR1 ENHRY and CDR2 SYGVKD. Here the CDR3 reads CAIRETGTSGREEEQFF. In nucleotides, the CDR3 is TGTGCCATCAGAGAGACCGGGACTAGCGGGAGAGAAGAGGAGCAGTTCTTC.

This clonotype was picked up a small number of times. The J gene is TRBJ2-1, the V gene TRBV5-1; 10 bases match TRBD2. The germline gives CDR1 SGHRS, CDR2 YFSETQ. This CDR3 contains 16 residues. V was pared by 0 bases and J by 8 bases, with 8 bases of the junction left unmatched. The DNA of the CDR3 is TGCGCCAGCAGCTTGGCCACTAGCGGGACTGTACATGAGCAGTTCTTC. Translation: CASSLATSGTVHEQFF.

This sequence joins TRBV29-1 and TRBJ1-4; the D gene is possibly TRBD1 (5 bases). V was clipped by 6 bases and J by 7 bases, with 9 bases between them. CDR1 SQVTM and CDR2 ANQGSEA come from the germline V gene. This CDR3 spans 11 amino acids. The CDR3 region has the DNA TGCAGCGTGGGACTTCCTGAAAAACTGTTTTTT. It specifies CSVGLPEKLFF.

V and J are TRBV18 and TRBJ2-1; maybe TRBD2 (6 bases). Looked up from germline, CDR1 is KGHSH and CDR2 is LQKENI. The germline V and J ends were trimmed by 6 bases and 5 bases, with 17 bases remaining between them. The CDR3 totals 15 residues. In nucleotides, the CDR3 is TGTGCCAGCTCCCCAAGGAGGGCCGGGGACAATGAGCAGTTCTTC. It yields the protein CASSPRRAGDNEQFF.

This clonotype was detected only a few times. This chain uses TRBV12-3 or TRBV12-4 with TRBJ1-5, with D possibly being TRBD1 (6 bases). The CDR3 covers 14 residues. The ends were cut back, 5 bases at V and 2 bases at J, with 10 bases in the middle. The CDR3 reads CASSRGRGNQPQHF. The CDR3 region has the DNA TGTGCCAGCAGTAGGGGGAGGGGCAATCAGCCCCAGCATTTT.

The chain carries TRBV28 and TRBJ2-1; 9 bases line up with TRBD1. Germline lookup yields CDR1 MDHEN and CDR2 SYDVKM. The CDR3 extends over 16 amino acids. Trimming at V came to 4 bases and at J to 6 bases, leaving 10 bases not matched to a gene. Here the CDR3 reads CASSSPAGQGINEQFF. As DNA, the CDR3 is TGTGCCAGCAGTTCCCCTGCGGGACAGGGCATCAATGAGCAGTTCTTC.

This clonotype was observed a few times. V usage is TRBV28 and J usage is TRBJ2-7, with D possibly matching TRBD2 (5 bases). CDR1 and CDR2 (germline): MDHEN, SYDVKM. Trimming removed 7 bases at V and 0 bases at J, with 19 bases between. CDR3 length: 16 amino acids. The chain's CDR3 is CASTLRRSSSSYEQYF. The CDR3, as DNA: TGTGCCAGCACCCTTCGGAGGAGCTCCAGCTCCTACGAGCAGTACTTC. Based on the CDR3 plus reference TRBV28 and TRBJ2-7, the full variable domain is DVKVTQSSRYLVKRTGEKVFLECVQDMDHENMFWYRQDPGLGLRLIYFSYDVKMKEKGDIPEGYSVSREKKERFSLILESASTNQTSMYLCASTLRRSSSSYEQYFGPGTRLTVT.

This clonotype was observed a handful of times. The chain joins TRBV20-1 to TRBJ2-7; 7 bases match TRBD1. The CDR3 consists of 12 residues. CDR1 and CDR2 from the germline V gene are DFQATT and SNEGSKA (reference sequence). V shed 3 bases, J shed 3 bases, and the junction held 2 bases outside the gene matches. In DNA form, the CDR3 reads TGCAGTGCTAGTTACAGGGGCTACGAGCAGTACTTC. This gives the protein CSASYRGYEQYF.

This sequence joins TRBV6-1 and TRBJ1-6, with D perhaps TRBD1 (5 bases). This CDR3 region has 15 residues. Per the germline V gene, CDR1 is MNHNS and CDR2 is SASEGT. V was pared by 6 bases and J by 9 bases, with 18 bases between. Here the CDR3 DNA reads TGTGCCAGCAGCGCCTCCGGGACCGGGGGTTCACCCCTCCACTTT. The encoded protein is CASSASGTGGSPLHF.

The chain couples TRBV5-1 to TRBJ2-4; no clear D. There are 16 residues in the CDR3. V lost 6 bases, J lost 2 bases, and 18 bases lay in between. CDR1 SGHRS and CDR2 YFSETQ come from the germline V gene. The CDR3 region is CASTQRPRITKNIQYF. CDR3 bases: TGCGCCAGCACCCAACGGCCCAGGATTACCAAAAACATTCAGTACTTC.

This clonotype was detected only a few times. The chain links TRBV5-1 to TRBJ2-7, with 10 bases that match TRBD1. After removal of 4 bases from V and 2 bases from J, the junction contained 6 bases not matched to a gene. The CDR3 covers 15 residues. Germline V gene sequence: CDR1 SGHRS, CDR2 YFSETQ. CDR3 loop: CASSQGGQGPYEQYF. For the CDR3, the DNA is TGCGCCAGCAGCCAAGGGGGACAGGGGCCCTACGAGCAGTACTTC.

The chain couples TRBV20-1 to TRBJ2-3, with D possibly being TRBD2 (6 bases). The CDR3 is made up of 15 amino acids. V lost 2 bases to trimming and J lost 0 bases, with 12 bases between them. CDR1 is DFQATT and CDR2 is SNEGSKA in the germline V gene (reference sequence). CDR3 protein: CSARPGARSTDTQYF. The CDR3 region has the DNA TGCAGTGCTAGACCGGGAGCAAGAAGCACAGATACGCAGTATTTT.

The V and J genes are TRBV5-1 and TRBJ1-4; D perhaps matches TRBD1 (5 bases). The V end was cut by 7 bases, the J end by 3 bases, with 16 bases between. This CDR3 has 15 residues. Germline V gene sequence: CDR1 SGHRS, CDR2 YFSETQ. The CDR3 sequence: CASGQDGHPNEKLFF. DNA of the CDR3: TGCGCCAGCGGTCAGGACGGACACCCTAATGAAAAACTGTTTTTT.

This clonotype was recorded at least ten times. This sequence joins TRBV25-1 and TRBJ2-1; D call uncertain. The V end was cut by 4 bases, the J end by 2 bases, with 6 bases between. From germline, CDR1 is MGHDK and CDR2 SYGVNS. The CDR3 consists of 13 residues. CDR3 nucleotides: TGTGCCAGCAGTGTAGGAGCCTACAATGAGCAGTTCTTC. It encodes CASSVGAYNEQFF.

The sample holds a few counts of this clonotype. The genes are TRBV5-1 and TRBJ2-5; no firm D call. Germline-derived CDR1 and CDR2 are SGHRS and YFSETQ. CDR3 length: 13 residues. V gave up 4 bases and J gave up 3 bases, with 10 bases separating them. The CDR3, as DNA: TGCGCCAGCAGCCGTCCTTCGGAAGAGACCCAGTACTTC. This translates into CASSRPSEETQYF.

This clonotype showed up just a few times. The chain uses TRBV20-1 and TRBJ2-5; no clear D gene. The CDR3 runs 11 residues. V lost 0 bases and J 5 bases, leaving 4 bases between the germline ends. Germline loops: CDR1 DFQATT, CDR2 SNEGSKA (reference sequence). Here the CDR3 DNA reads TGCAGTGCTAGAGAGGGCGAGACCCAGTACTTC. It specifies CSAREGETQYF.

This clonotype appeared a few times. CDR3 protein: CASSLGPEGTEAFF. In nucleotides, the CDR3 is TGCGCCAGCAGCCTGGGACCGGAGGGCACTGAAGCTTTCTTT. The genes are TRBV5-1 and TRBJ1-1; possible D gene TRBD1, 5 bases. This CDR3 is 14 amino acids long. CDR1 and CDR2 (germline): SGHRS, YFSETQ. Trimming shortened V by 4 bases and J by 4 bases, and 14 bases separated the two germline ends.